Following are 4 T cell receptor beta chains from one sample sequenced in a study of human versus mouse CDR3 diversity and MHC coevolution. TCRdb keeps only in-frame clones here, not all; method: immunoSEQ multiplex PCR. The profile shows around 59,000 clones, 94% of them singletons. Sequences were obtained from naive CD4+ T cells from blood. Described subset: CD45RO-negative CD62L-positive naive CD4 T cells. All receptors come from a person in their sixties or seventies in good health.

In DNA, the CDR3 is TGTGCCAGCAGCGTAGGTCGGACAGGGGCCATCTACGAGCAGTACTTC. Residues: CASSVGRTGAIYEQYF. V is TRBV9 and J is TRBJ2-5, with TRBD1 matching over 9 bases. The J call may be faulty, since TRBJ2-7 better matches the DNA end. Per the germline V gene, CDR1 is SGDLS and CDR2 is YYNGEE. The CDR3 length is 16 residues.

The rearrangement uses TRBV15 and TRBJ2-3; the D gene is possibly TRBD1 (6 bases). This CDR3 comprises 14 residues. Germline-derived CDR1 and CDR2 are LNHNV and YYDKDF (reference sequence). The V end lost 1 base, the J end lost 2 bases, and 7 bases lay between the germline ends. CDR3: CATSRGQVTDTQYF. CDR3 DNA: TGTGCCACCAGCAGAGGACAGGTCACAGATACGCAGTATTTT.

This clone showed up just once. V is TRBV2 and J is TRBJ2-7, with 7 bases lining up with TRBD2. The CDR3 spans 15 residues. Germline V CDR1 and CDR2: SNHLY, FYNNEI. V shed 4 bases and J 4 bases; nucleotides not matched to a gene: 10. For the CDR3, the DNA is TGTGCCAGCAGTGGTGGCGGGAGAGGGTATTACGAGCAGTACTTC. Protein: CASSGGGRGYYEQYF.

This chain's CDR3 is CASSMGLAGPTDTQYF. The CDR3 DNA reads TGTGCCAGTAGTATGGGACTAGCGGGACCCACAGATACGCAGTATTTT. This chain connects TRBV19 to TRBJ2-3, with 13 positions matching TRBD2. The CDR3 contains 16 residues. Germline lookup yields CDR1 LNHDA and CDR2 SQIVND (reference sequence). Germline trimming cut 3 bases from V and 2 bases from J; bases unmatched to any gene: 2.